The next 27 T cell receptor beta chains were all read from a single sample in a study of CD8+ T cells in alopecia areata. The sorting of pooled cutaneous lymph node cells relied on CD4, CD8alpha, NKG2D, NKG2ACE and other markers. Isolated RNA was reverse transcribed into cDNA used as the sequencing template. Repertoires were generated with immunoSEQ multiplex PCR, while TCRdb's copy carries only in-frame clones and drops some. The data show more than 250,000 clones, with none appearing a single time. What was sequenced was CD4+ T cells sorted from a lymph node. The receptors come from a C3H/HeJ mouse with alopecia areata. The strain is characterized by the MHC haplotype H2-k.

This clone was counted between two and nine times. Germline and genes here are mouse. The read terminates 4 residues ahead of where the CDR3 ends, so the germline J gene completes it. The chain is built from TRBV17 and TRBJ2-1; 10 positions agree with TRBD2. Germline V gene data show CDR1 as MNHDT and CDR2 as YYDKIL. Trimming took 6 bases from V and 0 from J; bases not matched to a gene: 5. The CDR3 has 16 residues. The sequenced CDR3 bases are TGTGCTAGCAGCCTCGGACTGGGGGTTAACTATGCT. This encodes CASSLGLGVNYA. Given in full, the CDR3 is CASSLGLGVNYAEQFF.

This clone was observed a few times. Mouse gene names apply. The sequenced part of the CDR3 DNA is TGCACCTGCAGTGCACTGGGGGGCGTGTCT. It specifies CTCSALGGVS. The complete CDR3 reads CTCSALGGVSEQFF. The chain employs TRBV1 and TRBJ2-1; 8 bases map to TRBD2. The read comes to an end 4 residues before the CDR3 does, leaving the germline J gene to fill in the end. The CDR3 sequence is 14 residues long. Looked up from germline, CDR1 is NSQYPW and CDR2 is LRSPGD (reference sequence).

Worth noting for this clone: Gene labels here are mouse ones. The read ends 4 residues early relative to the CDR3; the germline J gene fills the gap. The chain links TRBV13-3 to TRBJ2-2; no reliable D call. The V gene's germline CDR1 is NNHDY and CDR2 SYVADS. The germline V and J ends were trimmed by 2 bases and 0 bases, with 5 bases remaining between them. The CDR3 is 14 amino acids. Incomplete CDR3 DNA: TGTGCCAGCAGTGAGTCAGCAAACACCGGG. This codes for CASSESANTG. The whole CDR3 reads CASSESANTGQLYF.

This clone has only a few counts. Gene and germline names: mouse. The DNA ends 4 residues before the CDR3 does, and the rest of the CDR3 is filled in from the germline J gene. The chain joins TRBV19 to TRBJ2-4, with TRBD1 identical over 11 bases. The CDR3 has 17 residues. The V gene end was trimmed by 5 bases and the J gene end by 0 bases; junction bases not matched to a gene: 8. Germline V gives CDR1 FNHDT, CDR2 SITEND (reference sequence). The CDR3 loop is CASRSGTGGRSQNTLYF. CDR3 bases read: TGTGCCAGCAGGTCCGGGACAGGGGGAAGGAGTCAAAAC. The full variable domain, in which reference TRBV19 and TRBJ2-4 provide the parts outside the CDR3, is GGIITQTPKFLIGQEGQKLTLKCQQNFNHDTMYWYRQDSGKGLRLIYYSITENDLQKGDLSEGYDASREKKSSFSLTVTSAQKNEMAVFLCASRSGTGGRSQNTLYFGAGTRLSVL.

Remarks on this clone: All gene names here are mouse names. The CDR3 is cut off 4 residues early in the read; its end comes from the germline J gene. This same CDR3 is encoded by further DNA sequences in the sample. The chain recombines TRBV1 with TRBJ2-1; D might be TRBD1 or TRBD2, each matching 5 bases. Germline values: CDR1 NSQYPW, CDR2 LRSPGD (reference sequence). This CDR3 has 14 residues. The V end was cut by 1 base, the J end by 3 bases, with 7 bases between. This chain's CDR3 is CTCSAGGFYAEQFF. The CDR3 DNA, read in part, is TGCACCTGCAGTGCAGGGGGCTTCTATGCT. Using reference TRBV1 and TRBJ2-1 for the parts outside the CDR3, the full variable domain is VTLLEQNPRWRLVPRGQAVNLRCILKNSQYPWMSWYQQDLQKQLQWLFTLRSPGDKEVKSLPGADYLATRVTDTELRLQVANMSQGRTLYCTCSAGGFYAEQFFGPGTRLTVL.

On this clone: Genes and germline are mouse. The read halts 4 residues ahead of the CDR3 end, with the missing end drawn from the germline J gene. This chain joins TRBV12-1 and TRBJ2-2; 10 nucleotides line up with TRBD1. CDR3 length equals 18 residues. V gave up 0 bases and J gave up 1 base; unmatched junction bases: 7. Germline lookup yields CDR1 SGHSN and CDR2 HYEKVE. The sequenced CDR3 bases are TGTGCCAGCTCTCTCGGGACAGGGGAGTGGGAAAACACCGGG. It codes for CASSLGTGEWENTG. The complete CDR3 reads CASSLGTGEWENTGQLYF.

This clone was recorded a few times. The germline and genes are mouse ones. Read data end 4 residues before the CDR3 end; the end is taken from the germline J gene. The chain carries TRBV17 and TRBJ2-1; D might be TRBD1 (5 bases). From germline, CDR1 is MNHDT and CDR2 YYDKIL. The CDR3 contains 14 residues. CDR3 loop: CASSRRSGWAEQFF. Incomplete CDR3 DNA: TGTGCTAGCAGTAGAAGGTCAGGGTGGGCT.

This clone was seen repeatedly, ten times or more. The gene symbols are mouse symbols. Sequencing ends 4 residues short of the CDR3 end; the germline J gene provides the rest. Additional DNA sequences in this sample encode the identical CDR3. The V and J genes are TRBV12-1 and TRBJ1-2; D ambiguous. The ends were cut back, 1 base at V and 0 bases at J, with 5 bases in the middle. The V gene's germline CDR1 is SGHSN and CDR2 HYEKVE. The CDR3 sequence is 13 residues long. The CDR3: CASSLTPNSDYTF. Incomplete CDR3 DNA: TGTGCCAGCTCTCTTACACCAAACTCC.

Note on this clone: The gene names here belong to mouse. The CDR3 is cut off 4 residues early in the read; its end comes from the germline J gene. The sample holds other DNA sequences that translate to the same CDR3. The chain couples TRBV17 to TRBJ2-3; D might be TRBD1 (5 bases). The CDR3 has 15 amino acids. V lost 1 base and J 0 bases, leaving 8 bases between the germline ends. Germline CDR1 MNHDT, CDR2 YYDKIL. CDR3 protein: CASSRGTFSAETLYF. CDR3 bases read: TGTGCTAGCAGTAGAGGGACATTTAGTGCAGAA.

This clone was observed a few times. Gene names follow the mouse nomenclature. The sequence runs out 4 residues before the end of the CDR3; the remainder is reconstructed from the germline J gene. The chain uses TRBV17 and TRBJ2-7, with 11 bases matching TRBD2. In germline, CDR1 is MNHDT, CDR2 YYDKIL. CDR3 length: 15 residues. CDR3 amino acids: CASSRSRDWGYEQYF. Incomplete CDR3 DNA: TGTGCTAGCAGTAGATCCCGGGACTGGGGGTAT. Drawing the rest from reference TRBV17 and TRBJ2-7, the complete variable domain is DTTVKQNPRYKLARVGKPVNLICSQTMNHDTMYWYQKKPNQAPKLLLFYYDKILNREADTFEKFQSSRPNNSFCSLYIGSAGLEYSAMYLCASSRSRDWGYEQYFGPGTRLTVL.

As regards this clone: The gene names here belong to mouse. The read comes to an end 4 residues before the CDR3 does, leaving the germline J gene to fill in the end. The sample contains more than one DNA sequence encoding this CDR3. This chain uses TRBV19 with TRBJ1-2; 7 bases fit TRBD1. In germline, CDR1 is FNHDT, CDR2 SITEND (reference sequence). The ends lost 7 bases at V and 0 bases at J; junction bases unmatched: 6. The CDR3 sequence is 14 residues long. The DNA read from the CDR3 is TGTGCCAGCCGCAACAGGGGTGCAAACTCC. It translates to CASRNRGANS. The entire CDR3 protein reads CASRNRGANSDYTF.

This clone was seen repeatedly, ten times or more. The gene names given are mouse names. The CDR3 end is not reached by the read, which stops 4 residues before it; the germline J gene fills it in. Other DNA sequences within the sample encode an identical CDR3. V gene TRBV13-2 combines with J gene TRBJ2-3; TRBD2 might be the D (7 bases). The CDR3 length is 15 residues. Germline lookup yields CDR1 NNHNN and CDR2 SYGAGS (reference sequence). V dropped 0 bases and J dropped 1 base, with 9 bases sitting between them. CDR3 region: CASGDAGGRAETLYF. CDR3 DNA, as far as it was read: TGTGCCAGCGGTGATGCTGGGGGCCGTGCAGAA.

For this clone: All gene names here are mouse names. The read stops 4 residues short of the end of the CDR3; the missing end is completed from the germline J gene. The rearrangement joins TRBV5 to TRBJ2-1; 7 bases align to TRBD1. The CDR3 totals 15 residues. Germline assignment: CDR1 LGHNA and CDR2 YNLKQL (reference sequence). The CDR3 reads CASSQQDRARAEQFF. The part of the CDR3 DNA that was read is TGTGCCAGCAGCCAACAAGACAGGGCTCGAGCT.

As concerns this clone: Genes here carry mouse names. Partial CDR3 DNA: TGTGCCAGCAGGAACTGGGGGAACACCGGG. Translating it yields CASRNWGNTG. The entire CDR3 is CASRNWGNTGQLYF. The chain couples TRBV19 to TRBJ2-2; TRBD2 agrees at 8 bases. The sequence runs out 4 residues before the end of the CDR3; the remainder is reconstructed from the germline J gene. Losses at the gene ends were 5 bases for V and 2 bases for J; bases not matched to a gene: 2. Germline lookup yields CDR1 FNHDT and CDR2 SITEND (reference sequence). CDR3 length: 14 amino acids.

A note on this clone: Gene labels here are mouse ones. Read coverage stops 4 residues before the CDR3 terminus; the germline J gene supplies the remainder. V gene TRBV31 combines with J gene TRBJ2-4; the match to TRBD2 covers 9 bases. The CDR3 sequence is 17 residues long. CDR1 is GKSSPN, CDR2 SITVG, per germline. V was clipped by 0 bases and J by 2 bases; unmatched bases: 9. The covered CDR3 bases are TGTGCCTGGAGTCTAGAGAGCTGGGGGGGTCATCAAAAC. As protein: CAWSLESWGGHQN. The full CDR3 is CAWSLESWGGHQNTLYF.

In the case of this clone: Any gene name here is a mouse gene name. Sequencing ends 4 residues short of the CDR3 end; the germline J gene provides the rest. Other DNA sequences in this sample translate to the same CDR3. The V call is TRBV1, the J call TRBJ1-2, with D maybe TRBD1 (6 bases). The V end lost 3 bases, the J end lost 0 bases, and 8 bases lay between the germline ends. CDR1 is NSQYPW, CDR2 LRSPGD, per germline (reference sequence). This CDR3 spans 14 amino acids. This CDR3 is CTCSAGQTNSDYTF. Incomplete CDR3 DNA: TGCACCTGCAGTGCTGGACAGACAAACTCC.

This clone was seen a handful of times. Genes here carry mouse names. The read halts 4 residues ahead of the CDR3 end, with the missing end drawn from the germline J gene. This chain connects TRBV13-2 to TRBJ2-3; weak D call: TRBD1 (5 bases). The germline V and J ends were trimmed by 3 bases and 1 base, with 9 bases remaining between them. Germline assignment: CDR1 NNHNN and CDR2 SYGAGS (reference sequence). The length of the CDR3 is 14 residues. The sequenced CDR3 bases are TGTGCCAGCGGTGCCCAGGGTGGTGCAGAA. Protein sequence: CASGAQGGAE. The full CDR3 sequence reads CASGAQGGAETLYF.

Notes on this clone: Gene labels here are mouse ones. The read terminates 4 residues ahead of where the CDR3 ends, so the germline J gene completes it. Other DNA sequences in this sample translate to the same CDR3. This chain links TRBV19 with TRBJ2-3; D is ambiguous. CDR3 length: 14 residues. Trimming stripped 2 bases from V and 0 bases from J, with 7 bases between. Looked up from germline, CDR1 is FNHDT and CDR2 is SITEND (reference sequence). The CDR3 reads CASSMRVSAETLYF. Partial CDR3 DNA: TGTGCCAGCAGTATGAGGGTCAGTGCAGAA.

This clone has more than one count but fewer than ten. Mouse names are used for the genes. The read is 4 residues too short to cover the CDR3 end, so that end is filled in from the germline J gene. J is TRBJ2-3 and V is TRBV5; weak D call: TRBD2 (7 bases). V dropped 0 bases and J dropped 1 base, with 11 bases sitting between them. Germline V gene data show CDR1 as LGHNA and CDR2 as YNLKQL (reference sequence). The CDR3 totals 16 residues. The CDR3 region is CASSQEGGDGAETLYF. The sequenced part of the CDR3 DNA is TGTGCCAGCAGCCAAGAGGGGGGCGATGGTGCAGAA.

As regards this clone: Any gene name here is a mouse gene name. The chain's CDR3 is CASSLENTEVFF. CDR3 bases read: TGTGCCAGCAGTCTGGAAAACACA. The chain uses TRBV19 and TRBJ1-1; D not resolved. The CDR3 end lies 4 residues beyond the end of the read and is filled in from the germline J gene. Germline V gene lookup returns CDR1 FNHDT and CDR2 SITEND (reference sequence). The CDR3 loop spans 12 amino acids. Deletions cut 4 bases from V and 1 base from J, with 5 bases between.

On this clone: Gene names follow the mouse nomenclature. The read comes to an end 4 residues before the CDR3 does, leaving the germline J gene to fill in the end. The chain recombines TRBV19 with TRBJ1-1; maybe TRBD1 (5 bases). CDR1 and CDR2 (germline): FNHDT, SITEND (reference sequence). This CDR3 is 12 amino acids long. CDR3 region: CASSITRGEVFF. The CDR3 bases that were read are TGTGCCAGCAGTATAACGAGGGGA.

This clone was seen only a few times. The germline and genes are mouse ones. The read terminates 4 residues before the CDR3 end, so the remaining end is supplied by the germline J gene. V is TRBV1 and J is TRBJ2-7, with 7 bases identical to TRBD1. The CDR3 covers 14 residues. The germline V gene has CDR1 NSQYPW and CDR2 LRSPGD (reference sequence). This CDR3 reads CTCSADYRGDEQYF. CDR3 DNA (partial): TGCACCTGCAGTGCAGATTACAGGGGAGAT.

This clone was observed a few times. Germline and genes here are mouse. The CDR3 region is CAWSLWGGRDTQYF. CDR3 DNA (partial): TGTGCCTGGAGTCTATGGGGGGGGCGCGAC. This chain uses TRBV31 with TRBJ2-5, with 8 bases fitting TRBD2. The read gets to within 4 residues of the CDR3 end, and the germline J gene fills in the rest. Germline V gives CDR1 GKSSPN, CDR2 SITVG. This CDR3 comprises 14 residues.

This clone appeared a few times. Germline and genes: mouse. The read terminates 4 residues ahead of where the CDR3 ends, so the germline J gene completes it. This chain joins TRBV19 and TRBJ2-5, with TRBD2 identical over 11 bases. In germline, CDR1 is FNHDT, CDR2 SITEND (reference sequence). The CDR3 runs to 14 residues. The CDR3 is CASSRGLGEDTQYF. Incomplete CDR3 DNA: TGTGCCAGCAGCCGGGGACTGGGGGAAGAC.

Points on this clone: Gene names are the mouse ones. The read gets to within 4 residues of the CDR3 end, and the germline J gene fills in the rest. This chain links TRBV13-3 with TRBJ2-5, with D tentatively TRBD1 (5 bases). This CDR3 is 12 amino acids long. In germline, CDR1 is NNHDY, CDR2 SYVADS. The V and J ends lost 5 bases and 3 bases respectively, with 7 bases between them. The part of the CDR3 DNA that was read is TGTGCCAGCAGCCCAGGGCAAGAC. Its translation is CASSPGQD. The full CDR3 reads CASSPGQDTQYF.

In regard to this clone: Mouse gene names apply. With the read ending 4 residues before the CDR3 end, the germline J gene is used to fill in that end. This rearrangement joins TRBV13-1 to TRBJ2-2; possibly TRBD2 for D (5 bases). The CDR3 totals 15 residues. Trimming stripped 0 bases from V and 2 bases from J, with 8 bases between. Germline V gene data show CDR1 as NSHNY and CDR2 as SYGAGN. CDR3 region: CASSDAWENTGQLYF. CDR3 DNA (partial): TGTGCCAGCAGTGATGCCTGGGAGAACACCGGG.

There are a few counts of this clone. Mouse gene names and germline throughout. Read data end 4 residues before the CDR3 end; the end is taken from the germline J gene. The same CDR3 also results from other DNA sequences found in this sample. The chain employs TRBV13-3 and TRBJ2-2, with a tentative D call TRBD1 (6 bases). The CDR3 is made up of 14 amino acids. Germline V lookup: CDR1 NNHDY, CDR2 SYVADS. The V gene lost 2 bases and the J gene lost 4 bases, with 9 bases spanning the gap. CDR3 sequence reads: CASSDRGGTGQLYF. Incomplete CDR3 DNA: TGTGCCAGCAGTGACAGGGGCGGCACCGGG.